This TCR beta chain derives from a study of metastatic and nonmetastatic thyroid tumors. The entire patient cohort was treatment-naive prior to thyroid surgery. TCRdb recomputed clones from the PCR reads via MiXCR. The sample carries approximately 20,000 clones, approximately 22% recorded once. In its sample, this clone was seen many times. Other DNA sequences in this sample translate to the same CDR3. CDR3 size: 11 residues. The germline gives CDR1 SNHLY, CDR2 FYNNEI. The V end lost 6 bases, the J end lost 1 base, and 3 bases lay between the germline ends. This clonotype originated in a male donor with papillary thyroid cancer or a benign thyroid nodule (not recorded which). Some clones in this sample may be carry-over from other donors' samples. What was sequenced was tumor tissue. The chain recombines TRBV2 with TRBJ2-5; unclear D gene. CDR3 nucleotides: TGTGCCAGCAGGTCCCAAGAGACCCAGTACTTC. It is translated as CASRSQETQYF.